A selection of T cell receptor beta chains follows, all from one sample in a study of blood T cell repertoires in COVID-19. Clones were sequenced by immunoSEQ multiplex PCR, and TCRdb holds only the in-frame ones, with some missing. The data hold 450,000 to 500,000 clones, with 70% to 90% observed a single time. Sequenced input: peripheral blood. The origin of the receptors is a human donor in a cohort sampled during active COVID-19. CDR3s include the opening cysteine and the closing phenylalanine or tryptophan. The order of the fields is D gene, clone size, J gene, V gene, CDR3 protein, CDR3 DNA. A D gene is named only where the DNA matches it firmly. Where a row states a size, it is once, few, many or the class of an expanded clone; other rows omit it.

TRBD1 | once | TRBJ1-3 | TRBV25-1 | CASSEGSKTGAGNTIYF | TGTGCCAGCAGTGAGGGGAGTAAGACAGGGGCTGGAAACACCATATATTTT
. | . | TRBJ1-6 | TRBV18 | CASSPEQGSPLHF | TGTGCCAGCTCGCCAGAACAGGGATCACCCCTCCACTTT
. | . | TRBJ2-1 | TRBV19 | CASTLIPDPAQGEQFF | TGTGCCAGTACCTTGATCCCGGACCCGGCGCAGGGTGAGCAGTTCTTC
TRBD2 | . | TRBJ2-1 | TRBV4-3 | CASSQNTYGLGFNEQFF | TGCGCCAGCAGCCAAAATACCTATGGACTAGGATTCAATGAGCAGTTCTTC
. | . | TRBJ2-5 | TRBV3-1/TRBV3-2 | CASSGGSRETQYF | TGTGCCAGCAGCGGGGGGTCCAGAGAGACCCAGTACTTC
. | . | TRBJ1-2 | TRBV7-8 | CASSQGQHLDLYGYTF | TGTGCCAGCAGCCAAGGACAGCACCTTGATCTCTATGGCTACACCTTC
. | once | TRBJ2-3 | TRBV14 | CASSPSRDTQYF | TGTGCCAGCAGCCCTAGCAGAGATACGCAGTATTTT
TRBD1 | once | TRBJ1-4 | TRBV18 | CASSPGTGGPNEKLFF | TGTGCCAGCTCACCGGGGACAGGGGGCCCTAATGAAAAACTGTTTTTT
. | once | TRBJ1-1 | TRBV6-5 | CASSSFGQGLNTEAFF | TGTGCCAGCAGTTCGTTTGGGCAGGGATTGAACACTGAAGCTTTCTTT
TRBD1 | . | TRBJ2-1 | TRBV24-1 | CATSDAWARPGQTYNEQFF | TGTGCCACCAGTGATGCATGGGCCAGGCCGGGACAGACTTACAATGAGCAGTTCTTC
TRBD1 | . | TRBJ1-5 | TRBV27 | CASSSRDRGNQPQHF | TGTGCCAGCAGTTCCCGGGACAGGGGCAATCAGCCCCAGCATTTT
TRBD1 | . | TRBJ1-1 | TRBV28 | CAGKTGGANTEAFF | TGTGCCGGAAAAACAGGGGGCGCTAACACTGAAGCTTTCTTT
TRBD2 | . | TRBJ2-5 | TRBV27 | CASGTSGSETQYF | TGTGCCAGCGGGACTAGCGGGAGCGAGACCCAGTACTTC
TRBD1 | . | TRBJ2-3 | TRBV7-3 | CASSNGTASTDTQYF | TGTGCCAGCAGCAACGGGACAGCTAGCACAGATACGCAGTATTTT
. | . | TRBJ2-5 | TRBV28 | CASRSLPGDKDETQYF | TGTGCCAGCAGGTCTCTCCCCGGGGACAAGGATGAGACCCAGTACTTC
. | . | TRBJ1-2 | TRBV6-5 | CASSYSAGAYGYTF | TGTGCCAGCAGTTACTCCGCGGGGGCCTATGGCTACACCTTC
TRBD2 | . | TRBJ2-7 | TRBV4-2 | CASSQEMWASGGSYEQYF | TGTGCCAGCAGCCAAGAAATGTGGGCTAGCGGGGGTTCCTACGAGCAGTACTTC
TRBD2 | . | TRBJ2-5 | TRBV28 | CASSLLAGDQETQYF | TGTGCCAGCAGTTTACTAGCGGGAGACCAAGAGACCCAGTACTTC
. | . | TRBJ2-1 | TRBV9 | CASSVTSVNEQFF | TGTGCCAGCAGCGTCACTAGTGTCAATGAGCAGTTCTTC
TRBD1 | . | TRBJ1-4 | TRBV11-2 | CASSSGTVNEKLFF | TGTGCCAGCTCATCCGGGACAGTAAATGAAAAACTGTTTTTT
. | once | TRBJ2-3 | TRBV7-3 | CASSLFTRGTDTQYF | TGTGCCAGCAGCTTATTTACGCGGGGCACAGATACGCAGTATTTT
. | . | TRBJ1-2 | TRBV4-3 | CASSQDLRGGYTF | TGCGCCAGCAGCCAAGATCTTAGGGGGGGCTACACCTTC
TRBD1 | . | TRBJ2-2 | TRBV19 | CASSIATGSTGELFF | TGTGCCAGTAGTATTGCGACAGGGAGCACCGGGGAGCTGTTTTTT
TRBD1 | . | TRBJ1-4 | TRBV6-1 | CASSGTGRGATNEKLFF | TGTGCCAGCAGTGGGACAGGGCGAGGGGCAACTAATGAAAAACTGTTTTTT
TRBD2 | . | TRBJ2-1 | TRBV7-2 | CASTPLAGVSNEQFF | TGTGCCAGCACCCCACTAGCGGGAGTCAGCAATGAGCAGTTCTTC
TRBD2 | . | TRBJ2-5 | TRBV7-2 | CASSLGRVTSGRETQYF | TGTGCCAGCAGCTTAGGGAGGGTGACTAGCGGGAGAGAGACCCAGTACTTC
. | . | TRBJ2-7 | TRBV3-1/TRBV3-2 | CASSPFRDTYEQYF | TGTGCCAGCAGCCCGTTCCGGGACACCTACGAGCAGTACTTC
TRBD1 | . | TRBJ2-5 | TRBV5-8 | CASSLDGTAPGGTQYF | TGTGCCAGCAGCTTGGACGGGACAGCTCCTGGAGGGACCCAGTACTTC
. | . | TRBJ2-3 | TRBV15 | CATSGRLRTSTDTQYF | TGTGCCACCAGCGGACGACTAAGGACGAGCACAGATACGCAGTATTTT
TRBD2 | . | TRBJ2-1 | TRBV19 | CASSPNRLAGSSYNEQFF | TGTGCCAGTAGTCCGAACAGGTTAGCGGGATCTTCCTACAATGAGCAGTTCTTC
. | . | TRBJ1-5 | TRBV6-2/TRBV6-3 | CASSYGGGSQPQHF | TGTGCCAGCAGTTACGGTGGGGGGAGCCAGCCCCAGCATTTT
. | . | TRBJ1-1 | TRBV7-9 | CASRPKDRLNTEAFF | TGTGCCAGCAGACCTAAAGACAGACTGAACACTGAAGCTTTCTTT
. | . | TRBJ2-7 | TRBV15 | CATSRDLGGYEQYF | TGTGCCACCAGCAGAGATCTGGGGGGATACGAGCAGTACTTC
. | few | TRBJ2-7 | TRBV11-2 | CASSLGSSANSYEQYF | TGTGCCAGCAGCTTAGGGTCTAGCGCGAACTCCTACGAGCAGTACTTC
. | . | TRBJ2-7 | TRBV7-2 | CASSPHREGGQYF | TGTGCCAGCAGCCCCCACAGGGAGGGGGGGCAGTACTTC
. | . | TRBJ2-4 | TRBV7-3 | CASSLRGGPLAKNIQYF | TGTGCCAGCAGCCTTCGTGGGGGCCCTCTAGCCAAAAACATTCAGTACTTC
TRBD2 | . | TRBJ2-1 | TRBV19 | CASSFLSGTSGYNEQFF | TGTGCCAGTAGTTTTTTATCCGGGACTAGCGGATACAATGAGCAGTTCTTC
TRBD1 | . | TRBJ2-7 | TRBV2 | CASSLTTGGTYEQYF | TGTGCCAGCAGTTTAACGACAGGGGGGACTTACGAGCAGTACTTC
TRBD2 | . | TRBJ2-5 | TRBV7-9 | CASSLYQGGRGTQYF | TGTGCCAGCAGCTTATACCAGGGCGGGAGGGGCACCCAGTACTTC
. | few | TRBJ2-7 | TRBV4-3 | CASSQDIRGDEQYF | TGCGCCAGCAGCCAAGATATCAGGGGCGACGAGCAGTACTTC
. | . | TRBJ1-2 | TRBV6-2/TRBV6-3 | CASSFGQTTNYGYTF | TGTGCCAGCAGTTTCGGACAGACTACTAACTATGGCTACACCTTC
. | . | TRBJ1-1 | TRBV3-1/TRBV3-2 | CASSPRTVMNTEAFF | TGTGCCAGCAGCCCCAGGACAGTTATGAACACTGAAGCTTTCTTT
TRBD2 | . | TRBJ2-5 | TRBV5-8 | CASSPGLAGFQETQYF | TGTGCCAGCAGCCCCGGACTAGCGGGGTTTCAAGAGACCCAGTACTTC
. | . | TRBJ2-1 | TRBV7-9 | CASTLRDSDNEQFF | TGTGCCAGCACCCTCCGGGACTCCGACAATGAGCAGTTCTTC
. | . | TRBJ1-4 | TRBV12-2 | CASRSKTGRNEKLFF | TGTGCAAGTCGCTCCAAGACAGGACGGAATGAAAAACTGTTTTTT
. | once | TRBJ2-1 | TRBV29-1 | CSVREGVRGFNEQFF | TGCAGCGTTCGTGAGGGCGTCAGGGGCTTTAATGAGCAGTTCTTC
. | . | TRBJ1-1 | TRBV5-1 | CASSFKAGWGELHTEAFF | TGCGCCAGCAGCTTCAAGGCAGGTTGGGGGGAACTGCACACTGAAGCTTTCTTT
TRBD1 | . | TRBJ1-2 | TRBV2 | CASSSTGGGGYTF | TGTGCCAGCAGTTCCACAGGGGGCGGTGGCTACACCTTC
TRBD1 | . | TRBJ1-4 | TRBV27 | CASSPAGTGGEKLFF | TGTGCCAGCAGTCCGGCGGGGACAGGGGGCGAAAAACTGTTTTTT
. | . | TRBJ1-1 | TRBV18 | CASSPSSGSGTEAFF | TGTGCCAGCTCACCTTCGTCCGGGTCGGGCACTGAAGCTTTCTTT
. | . | TRBJ2-1 | TRBV9 | CASGSGPYNEQFF | TGTGCCAGCGGGAGCGGCCCCTACAATGAGCAGTTCTTC
. | . | TRBJ1-5 | TRBV19 | CASNQGTGNQPQHF | TGTGCCAGTAATCAGGGGACGGGCAATCAGCCCCAGCATTTT
. | . | TRBJ2-5 | TRBV4-2 | CASSQSPGETQYF | TGTGCCAGCAGCCAGTCTCCGGGGGAGACCCAGTACTTC
TRBD1 | once | TRBJ1-1 | TRBV14 | CASSQYRGTGIGTEAFF | TGTGCCAGCAGCCAATACCGTGGGACAGGGATTGGTACTGAAGCTTTCTTT
TRBD1 | . | TRBJ1-4 | TRBV5-5 | CASSLFGGTGVEKLFF | TGTGCCAGCAGCCTCTTTGGTGGTACAGGGGTCGAAAAACTGTTTTTT
. | many | TRBJ1-2 | TRBV12-3/TRBV12-4 | CASSLEEAFGYTF | TGTGCCAGCAGTTTAGAGGAGGCGTTTGGCTACACCTTC